The T cell receptor (beta chain) under discussion was sequenced for a study of shared clonotypes between healthy human individuals. Genomic DNA of each subset was evenly split across several immunoSEQ plates. Authors' data handling: Junction-only immunoSEQ sequences carried no quality scores, so filtering differed. Method: immunoSEQ multiplex PCR; TCRdb's copy keeps in-frame clones and lacks some. D and trimming come from the DNA, and the V and J calls and clone size come from that table. Seen here are a few million clones, 93% observed once, and the top ten hold around 0.4%. The CDR3 runs 14 residues. Germline lookup yields CDR1 LNHDA and CDR2 SQIVND (reference sequence). The trim removed 3 bases at V and 6 bases at J, leaving 7 bases unmatched. Naive CD45RA+ and memory CD45RA-negative subsets were split from CD4+ cells. Study results and caveats: Generation probabilities of non-shared clonotypes were lower (relative to those shared by all four donors).

With respect to this clone: The antigen remains undetermined.

Sequencing input: naive CD4+ T cells from PBMCs. Subset reported: CD45RA+ positively selected. The chain has TRBV19 and TRBJ2-7; 8 bases are shared with TRBD2. This sequence originates from a man between 18 and 29 years old in good health. Some clones in this sample may be carry-over from other donors' samples. The CDR3 reads CASSIETSASEQYF. DNA of the CDR3: TGTGCCAGTAGTATTGAGACTAGCGCTTCCGAGCAGTACTTC.